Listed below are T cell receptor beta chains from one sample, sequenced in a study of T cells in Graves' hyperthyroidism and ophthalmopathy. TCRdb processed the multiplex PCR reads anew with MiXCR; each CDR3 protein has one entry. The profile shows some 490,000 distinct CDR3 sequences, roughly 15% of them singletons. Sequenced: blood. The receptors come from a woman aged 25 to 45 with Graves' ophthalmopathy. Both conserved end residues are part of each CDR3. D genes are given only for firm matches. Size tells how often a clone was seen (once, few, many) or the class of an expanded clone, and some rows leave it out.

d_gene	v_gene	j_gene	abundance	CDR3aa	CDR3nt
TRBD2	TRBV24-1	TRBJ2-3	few	CATSPGLAGGDTQYF	TGTGCCACCAGTCCCGGACTAGCGGGAGGAGATACGCAGTATTTT
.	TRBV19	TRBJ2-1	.	CASSAMTYNEQFF	TGTGCCAGTAGCGCTATGACCTACAATGAGCAGTTCTTC
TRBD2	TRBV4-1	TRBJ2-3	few	CASSQDRTSGMADTQYF	TGCGCCAGCAGCCAAGATAGGACTAGCGGGATGGCAGATACGCAGTATTTT
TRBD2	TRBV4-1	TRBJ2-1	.	CASSPVAGTINEQFF	TGCGCCAGCAGCCCTGTAGCGGGGACAATCAATGAGCAGTTCTTC
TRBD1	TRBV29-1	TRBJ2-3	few	CSVEDRRRGGIPDTQYF	TGCAGCGTTGAAGATCGACGTCGAGGGGGCATCCCAGATACGCAGTATTTT
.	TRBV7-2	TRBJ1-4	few	CASSLMGVEKLFF	TGTGCCAGCAGCCTCATGGGAGTCGAAAAACTGTTTTTT
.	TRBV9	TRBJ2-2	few	CASSVSQGNTGELFF	TGTGCCAGCAGCGTAAGCCAGGGTAACACCGGGGAGCTGTTTTTT
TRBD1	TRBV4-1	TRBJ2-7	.	CASSQDRTGRWEQYF	TGCGCCAGCAGCCAGGACCGGACAGGCCGCTGGGAGCAGTACTTC
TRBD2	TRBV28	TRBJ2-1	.	CASSLPWGGEQFF	TGTGCCAGCAGTTTACCCTGGGGGGGGGAGCAGTTCTTC
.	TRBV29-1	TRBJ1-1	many	CSVERRVDTEAFF	TGCAGCGTTGAACGCAGGGTCGACACTGAAGCTTTCTTT
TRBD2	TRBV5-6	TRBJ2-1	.	CASSLGPSGSYEQFF	TGTGCCAGCAGCTTGGGGCCTAGCGGGAGCTATGAGCAGTTCTTC
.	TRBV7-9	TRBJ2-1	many	CASSPPSAVSDEQFF	TGTGCCAGCAGCCCCCCTTCGGCCGTATCCGACGAGCAGTTCTTC
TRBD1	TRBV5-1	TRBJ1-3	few	CASSRSDRGSGNTIYF	TGCGCCAGCAGCCGATCGGACAGGGGATCTGGAAACACCATATATTTT
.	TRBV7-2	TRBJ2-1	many	CASSLGIEQFF	TGTGCCAGCAGCCTGGGGATTGAGCAGTTCTTC
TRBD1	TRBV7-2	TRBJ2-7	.	CASSWQRSDRSTYEQYF	TGTGCCAGCAGCTGGCAACGGTCGGACAGGAGTACCTACGAGCAGTACTTC
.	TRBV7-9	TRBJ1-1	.	CASSKNRAEAFF	TGTGCCAGCAGCAAAAACAGGGCGGAGGCTTTCTTT
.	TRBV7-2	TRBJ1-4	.	CASSFQSNEKLFF	TGTGCCAGCAGCTTCCAATCTAATGAAAAACTGTTTTTT
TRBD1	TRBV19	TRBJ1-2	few	CACKGQGGGYTF	TGTGCCTGCAAGGGACAGGGAGGCGGCTACACCTTC
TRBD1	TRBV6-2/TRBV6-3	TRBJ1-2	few	CASSFTKEDRDPRYGYTF	TGTGCCAGCAGTTTCACGAAAGAGGACAGGGACCCACGCTATGGCTACACCTTC
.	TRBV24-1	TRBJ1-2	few	CATSDGTGRGHNYGYTF	TGTGCCACCAGTGATGGAACGGGCCGGGGCCATAACTATGGCTACACCTTC
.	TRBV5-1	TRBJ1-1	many	CASSLAGTTEAFF	TGCGCCAGCAGCTTGGCAGGGACCACTGAAGCTTTCTTT
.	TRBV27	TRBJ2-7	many	CASSFEPTGAYEQYF	TGTGCCAGCAGTTTCGAGCCGACTGGAGCCTACGAGCAGTACTTC
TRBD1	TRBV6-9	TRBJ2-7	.	CASSYQGAYGSGYEQYF	TGTGCCAGCAGTTATCAGGGGGCTTACGGGAGCGGATACGAGCAGTACTTC
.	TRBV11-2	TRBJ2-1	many	CASSPAPLAVTYFANEQFF	TGTGCCAGCAGCCCTGCTCCGCTAGCTGTTACCTATTTCGCCAATGAGCAGTTCTTC
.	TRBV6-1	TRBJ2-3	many	CASSEALSGAGTDTQYF	TGTGCCAGCAGTGAAGCGCTTTCTGGGGCGGGCACAGATACGCAGTATTTT
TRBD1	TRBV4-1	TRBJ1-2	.	CASSQGQGPLDGYTF	TGCGCCAGCAGCCAAGGACAGGGTCCCTTGGATGGCTACACCTTC
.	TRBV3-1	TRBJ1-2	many	CASSQGYSYGYTF	TGTGCCAGCAGCCAAGGATACAGCTATGGCTACACCTTC
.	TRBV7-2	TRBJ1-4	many	CASSPSGTVNEKLFF	TGTGCCAGCAGCCCTTCCGGGACGGTAAATGAAAAACTGTTTTTT
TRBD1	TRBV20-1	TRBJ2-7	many	CSTKGTGDYEQYF	TGCAGCACGAAAGGGACAGGGGACTACGAGCAGTACTTC
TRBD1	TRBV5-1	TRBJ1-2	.	CASSPAPGTGGPYGYTF	TGCGCCAGCAGCCCGGCCCCCGGGACAGGGGGGCCTTATGGCTACACCTTC